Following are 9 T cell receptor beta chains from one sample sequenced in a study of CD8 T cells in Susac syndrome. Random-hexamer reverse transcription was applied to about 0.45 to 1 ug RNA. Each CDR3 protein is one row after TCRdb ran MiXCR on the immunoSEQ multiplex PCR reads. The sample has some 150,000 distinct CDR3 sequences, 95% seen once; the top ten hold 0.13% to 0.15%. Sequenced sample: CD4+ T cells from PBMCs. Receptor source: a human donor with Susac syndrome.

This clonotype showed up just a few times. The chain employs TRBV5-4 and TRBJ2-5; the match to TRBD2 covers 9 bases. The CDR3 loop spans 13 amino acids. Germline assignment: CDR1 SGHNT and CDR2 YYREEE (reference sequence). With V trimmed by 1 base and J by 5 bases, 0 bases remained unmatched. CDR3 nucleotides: TGTGCCAGCAGCTTGAGCGGGGGGGAGACCCAGTACTTC. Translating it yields CASSLSGGETQYF.

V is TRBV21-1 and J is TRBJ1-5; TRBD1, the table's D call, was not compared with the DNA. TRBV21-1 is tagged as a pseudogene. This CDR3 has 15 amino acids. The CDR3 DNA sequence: TGTGCCAGCACCCCGGTCCCGGGGGCAAAACAGCCCCAGCATTTT. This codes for CASTPVPGAKQPQHF.

CDR3 coding DNA: TGTGCCTGGAGCGCCGGGTCGGGTAATTCACCCCTCCACTTT. Protein product: CAWSAGSGNSPLHF. The rearrangement links TRBV30 to TRBJ1-6; D call uncertain. V was pared by 3 bases and J by 6 bases, with 12 bases between. The CDR3 totals 14 residues. Germline CDR1 reads GTSNPN; CDR2 reads SVGIG (reference sequence).

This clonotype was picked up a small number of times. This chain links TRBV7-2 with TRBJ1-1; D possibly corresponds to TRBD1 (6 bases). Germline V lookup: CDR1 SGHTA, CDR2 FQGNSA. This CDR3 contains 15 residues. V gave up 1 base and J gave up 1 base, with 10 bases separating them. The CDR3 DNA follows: TGTGCCAGCAGCTTAGGCGACAGGAGGAACACTGAAGCTTTCTTT. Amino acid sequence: CASSLGDRRNTEAFF.

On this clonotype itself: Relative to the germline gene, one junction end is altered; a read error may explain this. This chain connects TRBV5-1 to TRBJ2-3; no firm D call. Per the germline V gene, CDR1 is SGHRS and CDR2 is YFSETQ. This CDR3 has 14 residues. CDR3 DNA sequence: TGCGCCAGCAACTTGGTCCACATCACAGATACGCAGTATTTT. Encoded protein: CASNLVHITDTQYF.

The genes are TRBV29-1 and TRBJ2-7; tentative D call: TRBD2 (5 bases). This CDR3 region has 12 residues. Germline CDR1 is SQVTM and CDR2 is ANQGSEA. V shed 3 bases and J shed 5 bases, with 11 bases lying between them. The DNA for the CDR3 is TGCAGCGTTGATGGCGGGTTCGACGAGCAGTACTTC. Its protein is CSVDGGFDEQYF.

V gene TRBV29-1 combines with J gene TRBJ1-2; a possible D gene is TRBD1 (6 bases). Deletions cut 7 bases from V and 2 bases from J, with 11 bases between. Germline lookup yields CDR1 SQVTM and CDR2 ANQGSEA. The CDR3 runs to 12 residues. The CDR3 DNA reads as TGCAGCGGATATACAGGGAACTATGGCTACACCTTC. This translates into CSGYTGNYGYTF.

For the CDR3, the DNA is TGTGCCAGCAGCGGACCCCCGTGGGAAAATGAGCAGTTCTTC. Encoded protein: CASSGPPWENEQFF. This sequence joins TRBV13 and TRBJ2-1; D not certain. Germline CDR1 reads PRHDT; CDR2 reads FYEKMQ (reference sequence). This CDR3 is built from 14 residues. V lost 5 bases, J lost 7 bases, and 15 bases lay in between.

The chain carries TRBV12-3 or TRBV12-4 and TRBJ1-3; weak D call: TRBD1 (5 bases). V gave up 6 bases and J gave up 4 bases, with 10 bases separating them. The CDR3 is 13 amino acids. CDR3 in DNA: TGTGCCAGCAGGAGAGGGGACGGAAACACCATATATTTT. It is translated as CASRRGDGNTIYF.